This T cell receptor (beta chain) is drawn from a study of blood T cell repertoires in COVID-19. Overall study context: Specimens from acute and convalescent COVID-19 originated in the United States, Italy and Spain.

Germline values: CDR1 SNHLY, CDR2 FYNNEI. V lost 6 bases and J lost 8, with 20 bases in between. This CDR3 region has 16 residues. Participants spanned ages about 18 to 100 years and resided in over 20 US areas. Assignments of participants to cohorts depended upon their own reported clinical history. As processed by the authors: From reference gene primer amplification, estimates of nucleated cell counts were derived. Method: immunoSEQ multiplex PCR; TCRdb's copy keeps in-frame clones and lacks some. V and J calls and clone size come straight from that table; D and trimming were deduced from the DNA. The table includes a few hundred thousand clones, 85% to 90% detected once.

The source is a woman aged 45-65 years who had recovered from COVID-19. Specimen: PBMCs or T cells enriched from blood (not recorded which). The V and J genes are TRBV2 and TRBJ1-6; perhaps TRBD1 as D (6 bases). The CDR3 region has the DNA TGTGCCAGCAGGAGGGGGGGAGCCAAAATTGATTCACCCCTCCACTTT. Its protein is CASRRGGAKIDSPLHF.